Sequencing of this T cell receptor beta chain was carried out in a study of blood T cell repertoires in COVID-19. Turning to the study itself: T cells, B-cell-depleted T cells, or PBMCs provided the cDNA or gDNA that served as material.

Germline values: CDR1 SGHVS, CDR2 FNYEAQ. The CDR3 has 15 residues. With 5 bases removed from V and 4 bases from J, the gap between germline ends came to 14 bases. The protocol was immunoSEQ multiplex PCR, while the TCRdb copy is restricted to in-frame clones and leaves out a portion. The sample lists 150,000 or so clones; around 87% were seen once. This receptor was identified in a woman aged 40-49 years who had been exposed to COVID-19. This chain joins TRBV7-6 and TRBJ2-2; D is perhaps TRBD2 (6 bases). Sequencing was performed on PBMCs or T cells enriched from blood (not recorded which). The CDR3 coding sequence is TGTGCCAGCAGCATAATAGCGGTTGGCACCGGGGAGCTGTTTTTT. Translating it yields CASSIIAVGTGELFF.